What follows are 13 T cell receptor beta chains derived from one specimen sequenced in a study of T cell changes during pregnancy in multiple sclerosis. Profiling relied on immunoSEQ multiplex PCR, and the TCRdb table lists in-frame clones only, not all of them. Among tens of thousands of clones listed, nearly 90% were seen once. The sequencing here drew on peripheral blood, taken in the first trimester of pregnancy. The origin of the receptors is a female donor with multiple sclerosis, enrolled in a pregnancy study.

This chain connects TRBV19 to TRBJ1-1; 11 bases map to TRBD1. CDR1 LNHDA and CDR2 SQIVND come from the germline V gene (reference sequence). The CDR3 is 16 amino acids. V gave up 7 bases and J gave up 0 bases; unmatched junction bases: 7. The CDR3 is CASTRTGGEMNTEAFF. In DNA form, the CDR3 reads TGTGCCAGTACCAGGACAGGGGGCGAAATGAACACTGAAGCTTTCTTT.

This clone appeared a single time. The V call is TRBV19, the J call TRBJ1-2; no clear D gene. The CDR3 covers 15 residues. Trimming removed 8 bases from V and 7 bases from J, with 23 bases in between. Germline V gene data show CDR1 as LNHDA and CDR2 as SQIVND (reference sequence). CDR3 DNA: TGTGCCAGTCTGGCTCAGGAAACGGGGAAAGGTGGCTACACCTTC. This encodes CASLAQETGKGGYTF.

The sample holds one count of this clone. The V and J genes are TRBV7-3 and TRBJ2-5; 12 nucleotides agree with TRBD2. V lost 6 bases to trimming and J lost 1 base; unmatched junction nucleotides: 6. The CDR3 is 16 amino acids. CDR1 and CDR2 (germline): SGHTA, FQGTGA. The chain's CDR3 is CASSAATSGSQETQYF. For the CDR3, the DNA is TGTGCCAGCAGTGCGGCGACTAGCGGGAGCCAAGAGACCCAGTACTTC.

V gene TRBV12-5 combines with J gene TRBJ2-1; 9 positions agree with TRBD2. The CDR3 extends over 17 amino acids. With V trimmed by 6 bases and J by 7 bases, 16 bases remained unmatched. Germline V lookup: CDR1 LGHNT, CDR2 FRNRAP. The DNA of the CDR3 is TGTGCTAGTGGCCAAGGTACGGCGGGACTAGCAAGAAATGAGCAGTTCTTC. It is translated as CASGQGTAGLARNEQFF.

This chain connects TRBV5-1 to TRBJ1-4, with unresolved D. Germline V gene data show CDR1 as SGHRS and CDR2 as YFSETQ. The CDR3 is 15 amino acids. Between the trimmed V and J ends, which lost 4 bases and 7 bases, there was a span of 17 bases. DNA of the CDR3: TGCGCCAGCAGCCCCGGGGAGGGTTCAGGTGAAAAACTGTTTTTT. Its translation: CASSPGEGSGEKLFF.

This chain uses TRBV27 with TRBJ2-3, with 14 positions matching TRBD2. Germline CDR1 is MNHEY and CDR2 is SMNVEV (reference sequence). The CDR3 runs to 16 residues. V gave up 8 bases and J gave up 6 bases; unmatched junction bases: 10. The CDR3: CASALHGTSGSDTQYF. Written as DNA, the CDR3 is TGTGCCAGCGCCCTCCACGGGACTAGCGGGAGTGATACGCAGTATTTT.

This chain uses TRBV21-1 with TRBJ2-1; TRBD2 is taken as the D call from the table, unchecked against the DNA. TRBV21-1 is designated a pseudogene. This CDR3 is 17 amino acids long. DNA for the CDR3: TGTGCCAGGCACCACGTGTTACTAGCGGGAGTTGAGTATGAGCAGTTCTTC. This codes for CARHHVLLAGVEYEQFF.

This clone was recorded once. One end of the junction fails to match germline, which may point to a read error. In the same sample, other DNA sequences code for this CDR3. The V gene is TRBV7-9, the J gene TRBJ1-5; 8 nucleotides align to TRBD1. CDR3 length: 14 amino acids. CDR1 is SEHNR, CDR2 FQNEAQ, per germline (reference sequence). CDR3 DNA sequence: TGTGCCAGCAGCCCTGGACAGGGCAACCAGCCCCAGCATTTT. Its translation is CASSPGQGNQPQHF.

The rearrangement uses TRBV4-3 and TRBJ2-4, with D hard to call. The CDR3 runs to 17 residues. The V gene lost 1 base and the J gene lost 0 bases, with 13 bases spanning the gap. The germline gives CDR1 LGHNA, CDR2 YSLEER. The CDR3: CASSQGHFSLAKNIQYF. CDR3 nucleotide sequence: TGCGCCAGCAGCCAAGGACATTTTTCACTAGCCAAAAACATTCAGTACTTC.

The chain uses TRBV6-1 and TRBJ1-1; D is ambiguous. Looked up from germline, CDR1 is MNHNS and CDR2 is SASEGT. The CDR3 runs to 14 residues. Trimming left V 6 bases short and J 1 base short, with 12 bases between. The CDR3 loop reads CASRLVRGNTEAFF. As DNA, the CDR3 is TGTGCCAGCAGGTTGGTTCGCGGGAACACTGAAGCTTTCTTT.

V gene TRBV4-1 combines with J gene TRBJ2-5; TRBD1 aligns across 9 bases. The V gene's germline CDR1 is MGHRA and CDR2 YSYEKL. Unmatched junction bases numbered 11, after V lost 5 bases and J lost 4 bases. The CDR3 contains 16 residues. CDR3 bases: TGCGCCAGCAGCTTACTGACAGGGGGAACGGGAGAGACCCAGTACTTC. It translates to CASSLLTGGTGETQYF.

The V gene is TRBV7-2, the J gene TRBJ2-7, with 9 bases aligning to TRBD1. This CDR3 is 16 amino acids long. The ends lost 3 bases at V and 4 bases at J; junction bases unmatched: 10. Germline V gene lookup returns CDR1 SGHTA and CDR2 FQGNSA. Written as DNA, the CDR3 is TGTGCCAGCAGCTTGGGGGGGACAGGGATGTATTACGAGCAGTACTTC. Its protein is CASSLGGTGMYYEQYF.

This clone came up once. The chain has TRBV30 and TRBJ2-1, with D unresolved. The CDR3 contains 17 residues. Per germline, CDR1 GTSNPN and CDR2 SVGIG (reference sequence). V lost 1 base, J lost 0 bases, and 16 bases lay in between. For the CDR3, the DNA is TGTGCCTGGAGTGCCAAGGAGTCATTTAACTCCTACAATGAGCAGTTCTTC. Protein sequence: CAWSAKESFNSYNEQFF.